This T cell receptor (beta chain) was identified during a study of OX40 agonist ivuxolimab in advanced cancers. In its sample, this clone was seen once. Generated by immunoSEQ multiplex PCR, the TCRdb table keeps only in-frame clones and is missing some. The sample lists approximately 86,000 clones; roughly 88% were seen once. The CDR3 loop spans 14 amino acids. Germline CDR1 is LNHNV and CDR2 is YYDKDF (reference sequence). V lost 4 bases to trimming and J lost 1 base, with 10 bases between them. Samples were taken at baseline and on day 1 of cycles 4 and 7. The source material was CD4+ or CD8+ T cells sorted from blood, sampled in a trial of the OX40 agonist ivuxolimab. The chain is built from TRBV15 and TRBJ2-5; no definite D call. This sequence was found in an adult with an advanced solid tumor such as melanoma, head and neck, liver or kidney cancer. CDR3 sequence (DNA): TGTGCCACCAGCATATGGGCTTTCCAAGAGACCCAGTACTTC. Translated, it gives CATSIWAFQETQYF.